This T cell receptor beta chain is drawn from a study of blood T cell repertoires in COVID-19. Overall study context: Acute-phase and convalescent COVID-19 samples originated in the United States, Italy and Spain.

Per the original methods: It was from reference gene primer amplification that nucleated cell counts were estimated. Clones were sequenced by immunoSEQ multiplex PCR, and TCRdb holds only the in-frame ones, with some missing. V and J calls and clone size are copied from that table; D and trimming were computed from the DNA. Of 120,000 to 150,000 clones detected, almost 85% appear once; the ten largest clones hold roughly 3.5%. Per the germline V gene, CDR1 is SGHRS and CDR2 is YFSETQ. The CDR3 sequence is 15 residues long. V was trimmed by 0 bases and J by 6 bases, leaving 10 bases between them. This study enrolled people aged about 18 to 100 from about 26 US geographic areas.

The clonotype originates from a woman aged 45-65 years with acute COVID-19. Material for sequencing was PBMCs or T cells enriched from blood (not recorded which). V and J are TRBV5-1 and TRBJ1-6, with D perhaps TRBD1 (6 bases). The chain's CDR3 is CASSLVGGSNSPLHF. In DNA form, the CDR3 reads TGCGCCAGCAGCTTGGTTGGGGGCTCTAATTCACCCCTCCACTTT.